A selection of T cell receptor beta chains follows, all from one sample in a study of blood T cell repertoires in COVID-19. Clones were read by immunoSEQ multiplex PCR, and TCRdb kept only the in-frame ones, dropping some. Here the sample spans 200,000 or so clones, 88% being singletons. Sequences were obtained from PBMCs or T cells enriched from blood (not recorded which). The receptor set was obtained from a woman aged 30 to 39 who had recovered from COVID-19. Each CDR3 is given with its conserved first and last residue. The order of the fields is V gene, CDR3 protein.

>TRBV18
CASSPTIGGDTQYF
>TRBV21-1
CASSGPGLGEGYTF
>TRBV6-5
CASLDSYSNQPQHF
>TRBV9
CASSAYRGSGNTIYF
>TRBV7-8
CASSVSLPGNSEAFF
>TRBV3-1/TRBV3-2
CASSLAGAAYNEQFF
>TRBV28
CASVRVPYGYTF
>TRBV12-3/TRBV12-4
CASSLTNTHGYTF
>TRBV4-1
CASSQSDSGEQYF
>TRBV4-1
CASSQAGGRHGYTF
>TRBV4-3
CASSQEAPGDYEQYF
>TRBV6-5
CASKTSDQETQYF
>TRBV2
CASSEALSYGYTF